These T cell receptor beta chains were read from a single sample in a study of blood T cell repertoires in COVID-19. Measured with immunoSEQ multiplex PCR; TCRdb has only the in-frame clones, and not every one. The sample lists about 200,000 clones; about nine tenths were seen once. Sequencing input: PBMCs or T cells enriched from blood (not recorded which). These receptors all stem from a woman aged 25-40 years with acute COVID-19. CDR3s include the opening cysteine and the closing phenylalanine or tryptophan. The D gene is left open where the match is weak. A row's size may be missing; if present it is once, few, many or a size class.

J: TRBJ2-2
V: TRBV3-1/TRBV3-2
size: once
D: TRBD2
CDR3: CASSSRTSGGYTGELFF
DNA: TGTGCCAGCAGCTCACGCACTAGCGGGGGGTACACCGGGGAGCTGTTTTTT

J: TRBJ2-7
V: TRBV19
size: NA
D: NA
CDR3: CASSATGPYEQYF
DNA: TGTGCCAGTAGTGCGACAGGTCCCTACGAGCAGTACTTC

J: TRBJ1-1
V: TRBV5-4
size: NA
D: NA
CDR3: CASSRREGNKMNTEAFF
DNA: TGTGCCAGCAGCCGCAGGGAGGGGAACAAGATGAACACTGAAGCTTTCTTT

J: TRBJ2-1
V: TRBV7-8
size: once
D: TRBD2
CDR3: CASSFGGAVGEQFF
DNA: TGTGCCAGCAGCTTCGGGGGGGCCGTAGGTGAGCAGTTCTTC

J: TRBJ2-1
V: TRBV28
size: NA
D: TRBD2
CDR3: CASTPAKAGGRGEQFF
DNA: TGTGCCAGCACCCCTGCGAAGGCGGGGGGGCGGGGTGAGCAGTTCTTC

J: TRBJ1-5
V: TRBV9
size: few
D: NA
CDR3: CASSVDSLNQPQHF
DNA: TGTGCCAGCAGCGTTGACAGTCTCAATCAGCCCCAGCATTTT

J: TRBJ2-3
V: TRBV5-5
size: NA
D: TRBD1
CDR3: CASSLAGTGMGDTQYF
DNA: TGTGCCAGCAGCTTGGCAGGGACAGGGATGGGAGATACGCAGTATTTT

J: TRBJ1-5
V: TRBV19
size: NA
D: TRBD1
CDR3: CASSIGTGGNQPQHF
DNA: TGTGCCAGTAGCATAGGGACAGGGGGCAATCAGCCCCAGCATTTT

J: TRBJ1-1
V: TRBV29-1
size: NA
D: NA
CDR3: CSGDNTGTNTEAFF
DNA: TGCAGCGGTGACAACACAGGGACGAACACTGAAGCTTTCTTT

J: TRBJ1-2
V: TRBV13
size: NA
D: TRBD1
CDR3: CASSPAARQGARGYTF
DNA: TGTGCCAGCAGCCCTGCAGCCCGACAGGGGGCGAGAGGCTACACCTTC

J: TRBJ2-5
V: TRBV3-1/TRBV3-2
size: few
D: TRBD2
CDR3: CASSQVGGAETQYF
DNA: TGTGCCAGCAGCCAAGTCGGGGGGGCGGAGACCCAGTACTTC

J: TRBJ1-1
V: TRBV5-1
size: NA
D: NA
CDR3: CASSQTRDTEAFF
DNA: TGCGCCAGCAGCCAGACTCGGGACACTGAAGCTTTCTTT

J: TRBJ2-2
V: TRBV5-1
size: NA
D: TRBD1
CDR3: CASRGTGTTGELFF
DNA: TGCGCCAGCAGAGGGACAGGGACCACCGGGGAGCTGTTTTTT

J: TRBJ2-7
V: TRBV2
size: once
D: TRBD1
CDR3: CASRNRGHEQYF
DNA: TGTGCCAGCAGAAACAGGGGACACGAGCAGTACTTC

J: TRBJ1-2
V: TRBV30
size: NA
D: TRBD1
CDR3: CAWSRTGGAGYTF
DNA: TGTGCCTGGAGTCGGACAGGGGGCGCCGGCTACACCTTC

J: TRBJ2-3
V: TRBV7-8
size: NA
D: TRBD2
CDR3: CASSPLFPRLASSTDTQYF
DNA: TGTGCCAGCAGTCCACTCTTCCCTAGACTAGCGTCTAGCACAGATACGCAGTATTTT

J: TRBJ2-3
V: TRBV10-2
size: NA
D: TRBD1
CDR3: CASRDPGQGWADTQYF
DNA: TGCGCCAGCAGAGACCCGGGACAGGGGTGGGCAGATACGCAGTATTTT

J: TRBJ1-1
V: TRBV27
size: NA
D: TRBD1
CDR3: CASRTGGWNTEAFF
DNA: TGTGCCAGCAGAACAGGGGGCTGGAACACTGAAGCTTTCTTT

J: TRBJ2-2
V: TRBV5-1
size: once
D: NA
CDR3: CASSLAGTGELFF
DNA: TGCGCCAGCAGCCTGGCCGGCACCGGGGAGCTGTTTTTT

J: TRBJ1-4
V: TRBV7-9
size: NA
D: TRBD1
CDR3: CASMLGQNNEKLFF
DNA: TGTGCCAGCATGCTGGGACAGAATAATGAAAAACTGTTTTTT

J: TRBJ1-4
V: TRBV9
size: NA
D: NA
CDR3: CASSVVGAGEKLFF
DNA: TGTGCCAGCAGCGTAGTGGGGGCCGGAGAAAAACTGTTTTTT

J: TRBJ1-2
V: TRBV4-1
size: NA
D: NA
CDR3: CASVGENYGYTF
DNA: TGCGCCAGCGTCGGGGAAAACTATGGCTACACCTTC

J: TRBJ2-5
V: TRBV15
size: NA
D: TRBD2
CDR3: CATSSRLLAGQETQYF
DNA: TGTGCCACCAGCAGCCGGCTACTAGCGGGGCAAGAGACCCAGTACTTC

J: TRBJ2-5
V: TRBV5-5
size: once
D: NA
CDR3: CASSPGSETQYF
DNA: TGTGCCAGCAGCCCAGGGTCAGAGACCCAGTACTTC

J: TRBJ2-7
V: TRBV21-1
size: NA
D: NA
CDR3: CASSKAWVAAGPGEQYF
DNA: TGTGCCAGCAGCAAAGCGTGGGTAGCGGCGGGCCCAGGGGAGCAGTACTTC

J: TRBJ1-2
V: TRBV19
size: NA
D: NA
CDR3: CASSIGENPYGYTF
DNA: TGTGCCAGTAGTATTGGGGAGAACCCCTATGGCTACACCTTC

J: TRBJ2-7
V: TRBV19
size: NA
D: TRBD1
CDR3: CASSGRDRGAAEQYF
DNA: TGTGCCAGTAGTGGGCGGGACAGGGGAGCTGCCGAGCAGTACTTC

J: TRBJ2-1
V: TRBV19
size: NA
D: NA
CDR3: CASSFPAGYNEQFF
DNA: TGTGCCAGTAGTTTCCCCGCGGGGTATAATGAGCAGTTCTTC

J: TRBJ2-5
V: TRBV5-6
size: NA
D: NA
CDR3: CASSFGGNPKETQYF
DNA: TGTGCCAGCAGCTTTGGGGGGAACCCCAAAGAGACCCAGTACTTC

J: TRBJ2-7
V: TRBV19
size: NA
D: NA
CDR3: CASSMKQGYEQYF
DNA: TGTGCCAGTAGTATGAAACAGGGATACGAGCAGTACTTC

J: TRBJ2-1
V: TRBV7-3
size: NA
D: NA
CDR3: CASSLSQNNEQFF
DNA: TGTGCCAGCAGCTTAAGCCAGAACAATGAGCAGTTCTTC

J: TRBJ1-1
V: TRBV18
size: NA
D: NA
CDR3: CASSPARDGEAFF
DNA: TGTGCCAGCTCACCCGCGCGGGACGGCGAAGCTTTCTTT

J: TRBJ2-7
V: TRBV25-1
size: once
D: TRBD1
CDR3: CASSRGTGNEQYF
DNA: TGTGCCAGCAGCCGCGGGACAGGGAATGAACAGTACTTC

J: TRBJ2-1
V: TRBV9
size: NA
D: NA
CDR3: CASSRGGPYNEQFF
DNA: TGTGCCAGCAGTAGGGGGGGACCCTACAATGAGCAGTTCTTC

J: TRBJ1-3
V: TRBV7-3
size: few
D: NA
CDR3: CASSLGTGPGNTIYF
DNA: TGTGCCAGCAGCTTAGGAACAGGGCCTGGAAACACCATATATTTT

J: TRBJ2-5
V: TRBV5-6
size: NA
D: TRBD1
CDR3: CASSSGGGQYF
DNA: TGTGCCAGCAGCTCAGGGGGCGGCCAGTACTTC

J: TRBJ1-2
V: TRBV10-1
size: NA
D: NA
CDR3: CASSERREGYTF
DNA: TGCGCCAGCAGTGAGAGGAGGGAAGGCTACACCTTC

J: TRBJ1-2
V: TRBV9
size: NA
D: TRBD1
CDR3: CASSTSGGDYGYTF
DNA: TGTGCCAGCAGCACCTCAGGGGGCGACTATGGCTACACCTTC

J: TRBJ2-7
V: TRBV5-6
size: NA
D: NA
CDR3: CASSSWSYEQYF
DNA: TGTGCCAGCAGCTCGTGGTCCTACGAACAGTACTTC

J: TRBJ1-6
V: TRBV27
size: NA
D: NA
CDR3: CASSFRGGSPLHF
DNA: TGTGCCAGCAGTTTTCGGGGGGGGTCACCCCTCCACTTT

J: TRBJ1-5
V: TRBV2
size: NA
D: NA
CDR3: CASSEALRGSQPQHF
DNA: TGTGCCAGCAGTGAAGCGCTTCGGGGAAGTCAGCCCCAGCATTTT

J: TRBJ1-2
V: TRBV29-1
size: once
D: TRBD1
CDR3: CSVGTANYGYTF
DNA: TGCAGCGTCGGGACAGCTAACTATGGCTACACCTTC

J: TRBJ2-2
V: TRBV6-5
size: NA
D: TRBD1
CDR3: CASSSDRGHTGELFF
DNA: TGTGCCAGCAGTTCCGACAGGGGGCACACCGGGGAGCTGTTTTTT

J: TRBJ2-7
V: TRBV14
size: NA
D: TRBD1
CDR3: CASSQVGGQGAYEQYF
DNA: TGTGCCAGCAGCCAAGTAGGAGGACAGGGGGCATACGAGCAGTACTTC

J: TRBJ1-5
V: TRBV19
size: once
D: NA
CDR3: CASSIAGQSNQPQHF
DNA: TGTGCCAGTAGTATAGCCGGACAGTCCAATCAGCCCCAGCATTTT

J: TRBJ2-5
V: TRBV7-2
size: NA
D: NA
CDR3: CASSFAPARETQYF
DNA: TGTGCCAGCAGCTTTGCCCCTGCCCGGGAGACCCAGTACTTC

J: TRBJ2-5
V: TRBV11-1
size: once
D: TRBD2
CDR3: CASSLEERGVQETQYF
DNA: TGTGCCAGCAGCTTAGAAGAGCGGGGGGTCCAAGAGACCCAGTACTTC

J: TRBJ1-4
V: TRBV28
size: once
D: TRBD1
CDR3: CASSLVPLDRGPEKLFF
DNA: TGTGCCAGCAGTTTAGTGCCCCTGGACAGGGGGCCCGAAAAACTGTTTTTT

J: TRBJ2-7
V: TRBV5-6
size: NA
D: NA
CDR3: CASRLSSYEQYF
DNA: TGTGCCAGCCGATTGAGCTCCTACGAGCAGTACTTC

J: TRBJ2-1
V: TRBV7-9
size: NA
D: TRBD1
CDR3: CASSSGQDHEQFF
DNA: TGTGCCAGCAGCTCAGGACAGGACCATGAGCAGTTCTTC

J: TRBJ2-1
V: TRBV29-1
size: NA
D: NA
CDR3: CSVEQALHEQFF
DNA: TGCAGCGTTGAACAGGCCCTACATGAGCAGTTCTTC

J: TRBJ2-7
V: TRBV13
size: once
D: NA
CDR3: CASSLSQGYPYEQYF
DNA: TGTGCCAGCAGCTTATCGCAGGGCTACCCCTACGAGCAGTACTTC

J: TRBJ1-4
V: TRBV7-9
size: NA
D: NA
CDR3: CASSPGAGLNEKLFF
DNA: TGTGCCAGCAGCCCCGGCGCGGGGCTTAATGAAAAACTGTTTTTT